This record covers a single TCR beta chain. These data originate in a study of control samples from healthy donors and cancer patients. TCRdb keeps only in-frame clones here, not all; method: immunoSEQ multiplex PCR. This table holds tens of thousands of clones, approximately 88% found once. Germline V lookup: CDR1 SGHTS, CDR2 YDEGEE. The CDR3 is made up of 16 amino acids. V lost 2 bases and J lost 2; bases outside the gene matches: 7. The sequence was obtained from a woman in her forties or fifties with colorectal cancer. The chain couples TRBV5-8 to TRBJ2-3; 8 bases line up with TRBD2. The specimen was PBMCs. CDR3 coding DNA: TGTGCCAGCAGCTTACGATTTAGCGGGGCCACAGATACGCAGTATTTT. It specifies CASSLRFSGATDTQYF.